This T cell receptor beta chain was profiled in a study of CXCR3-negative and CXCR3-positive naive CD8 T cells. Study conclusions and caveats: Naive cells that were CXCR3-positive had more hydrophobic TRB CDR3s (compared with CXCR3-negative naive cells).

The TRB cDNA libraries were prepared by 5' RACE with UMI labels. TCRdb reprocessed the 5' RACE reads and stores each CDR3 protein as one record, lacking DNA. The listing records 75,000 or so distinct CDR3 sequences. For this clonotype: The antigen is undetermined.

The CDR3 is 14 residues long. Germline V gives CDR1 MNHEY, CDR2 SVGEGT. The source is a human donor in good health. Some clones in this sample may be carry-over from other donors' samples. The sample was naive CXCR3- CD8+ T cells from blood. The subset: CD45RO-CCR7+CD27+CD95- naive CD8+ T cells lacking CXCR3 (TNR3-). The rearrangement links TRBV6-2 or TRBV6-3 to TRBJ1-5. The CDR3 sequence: CASTRSYSNQPQHF.